This TCR beta chain was recorded in a study of cytomegalovirus exposure and HLA in healthy donors. Germline V gives CDR1 SGHAT, CDR2 FQNNGV. V lost 3 bases, J lost 2 bases, and 7 bases lay in between. The CDR3 contains 14 residues. Amplification used 60 Vbeta primers and 13 Jbeta primers. Assay used: immunoSEQ multiplex PCR; TCRdb lists only in-frame clones, some missing. Among 160,000 or so clones, over 70% were seen once, and the ten largest hold 1.5%. Sequenced input: PBMCs. The TCR comes from a woman under 30 in good health and CMV-seronegative. The J gene is TRBJ2-2, the V gene TRBV11-2; D is unclear. CDR3 nucleotide sequence: TGTGCCAGCAGCTTTCCGCTAAACACCGGGGAGCTGTTTTTT. This codes for CASSFPLNTGELFF.